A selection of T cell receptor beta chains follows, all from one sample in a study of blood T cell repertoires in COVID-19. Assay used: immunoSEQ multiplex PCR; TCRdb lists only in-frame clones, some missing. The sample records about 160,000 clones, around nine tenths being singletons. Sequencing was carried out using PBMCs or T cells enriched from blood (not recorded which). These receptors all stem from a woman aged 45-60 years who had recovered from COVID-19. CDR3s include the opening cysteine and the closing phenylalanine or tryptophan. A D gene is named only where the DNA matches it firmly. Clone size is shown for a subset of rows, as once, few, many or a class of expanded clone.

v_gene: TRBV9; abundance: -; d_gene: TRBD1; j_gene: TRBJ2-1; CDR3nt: TGTGCCAGCAGCGTAGGGGGGGACAGGCACAATGAGCAGTTCTTC; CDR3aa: CASSVGGDRHNEQFF
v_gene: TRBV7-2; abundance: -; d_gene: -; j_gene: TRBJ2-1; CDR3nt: TGTGCCAGCAGCTTAGCGGGGGGGCGCCCCTACAATGAGCAGTTCTTC; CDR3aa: CASSLAGGRPYNEQFF
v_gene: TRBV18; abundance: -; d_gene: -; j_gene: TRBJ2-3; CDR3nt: TGTGCCAGCTCACCACACAGTACAGATACGCAGTATTTT; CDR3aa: CASSPHSTDTQYF
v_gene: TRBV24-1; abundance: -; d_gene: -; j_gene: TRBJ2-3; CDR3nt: TGTGCCACCAGTGATTTTCGGGGAGATACGCAGTATTTT; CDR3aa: CATSDFRGDTQYF
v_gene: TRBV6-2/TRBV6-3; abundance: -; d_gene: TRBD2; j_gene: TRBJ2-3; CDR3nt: TGTGCCAGCAGTTCGGGACTAGGGACGGATACGCAGTATTTT; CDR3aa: CASSSGLGTDTQYF
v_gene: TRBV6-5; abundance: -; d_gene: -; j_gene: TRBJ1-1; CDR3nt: TGTGCCAGCAGCCGACAGACCAGACAGAACACTGAAGCTTTCTTT; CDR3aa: CASSRQTRQNTEAFF
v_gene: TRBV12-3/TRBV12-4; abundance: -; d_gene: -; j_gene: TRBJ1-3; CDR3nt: TGTGCCAGCAGTTTCCGGGCTGGAAACACCATATATTTT; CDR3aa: CASSFRAGNTIYF
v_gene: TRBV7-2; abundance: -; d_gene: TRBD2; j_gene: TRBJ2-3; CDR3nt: TGTGCCAGCAGCTCGGCCCACCTAGCGGGGGGCTTCACAGATACGCAGTATTTT; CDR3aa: CASSSAHLAGGFTDTQYF
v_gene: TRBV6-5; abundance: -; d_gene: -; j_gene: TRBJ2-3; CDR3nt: TGTGCCAGCAGTTCCCTTGCAGATACGCAGTATTTT; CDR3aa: CASSSLADTQYF
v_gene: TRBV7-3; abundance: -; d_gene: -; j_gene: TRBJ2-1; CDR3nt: TGTGCCAGCAGCTTCGGCGGCTACAATGAGCAGTTCTTC; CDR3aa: CASSFGGYNEQFF
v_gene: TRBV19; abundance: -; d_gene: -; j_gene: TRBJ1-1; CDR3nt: TGTGCCAGTAGTGCCGGGAGTTTCGGAGCCACTGAAGCTTTCTTT; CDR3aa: CASSAGSFGATEAFF
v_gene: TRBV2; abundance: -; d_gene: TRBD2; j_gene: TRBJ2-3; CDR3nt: TGTGCCAGCAGTGGGGGAGGGACTAGCGGGCGATCGGCGCAGTATTTT; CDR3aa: CASSGGGTSGRSAQYF
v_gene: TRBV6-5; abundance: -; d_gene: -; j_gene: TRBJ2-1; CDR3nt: TGTGCCAGCAGTTACGTGGGGGGTTACAATGAGCAGTTCTTC; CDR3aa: CASSYVGGYNEQFF
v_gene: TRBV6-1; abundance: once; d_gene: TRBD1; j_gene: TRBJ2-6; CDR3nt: TGTGCCAGCAGTGCCCCGCCGGGACAGGGCTCTGGGGCCAACGTCCTGACTTTC; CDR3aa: CASSAPPGQGSGANVLTF
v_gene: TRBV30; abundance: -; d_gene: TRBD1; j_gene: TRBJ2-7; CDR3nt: TGTGCCTGGAGCCCGGGACAGCCACCCAAGGGGGAGCAGTACTTC; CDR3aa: CAWSPGQPPKGEQYF
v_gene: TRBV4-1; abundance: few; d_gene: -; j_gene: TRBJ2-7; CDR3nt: TGCGCCAGCAGCCAAGGGGGACAAAGGGCCTACGAGCAGTACTTC; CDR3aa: CASSQGGQRAYEQYF
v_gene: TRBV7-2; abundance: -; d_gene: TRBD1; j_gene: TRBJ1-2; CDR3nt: TGTGCCAGCAGCTTCTCAGACAGGGGGCTCGATGGCTACACCTTC; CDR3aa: CASSFSDRGLDGYTF
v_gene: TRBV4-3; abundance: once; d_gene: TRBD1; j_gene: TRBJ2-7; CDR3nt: TGCGCCAGCAGCCGGGACAGGCGGACCTACGAGCAGTACTTC; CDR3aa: CASSRDRRTYEQYF
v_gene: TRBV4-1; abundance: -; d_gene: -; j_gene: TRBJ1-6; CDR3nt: TGCGCCAGCAGCCAACCAAGTGGGGGGGTTGCAAATTCACCCCTCCACTTT; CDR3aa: CASSQPSGGVANSPLHF
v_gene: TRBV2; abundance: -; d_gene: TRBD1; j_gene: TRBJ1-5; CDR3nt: TGTGCCAGCACCTATTCCGGGACAGGGGGAGATCAGCCCCAGCATTTT; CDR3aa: CASTYSGTGGDQPQHF
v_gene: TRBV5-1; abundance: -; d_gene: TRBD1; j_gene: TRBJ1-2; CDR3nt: TGCGCCAGCAGCCTATTGCGGGACAGGGACTCAGCTAACTATGGCTACACCTTC; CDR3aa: CASSLLRDRDSANYGYTF
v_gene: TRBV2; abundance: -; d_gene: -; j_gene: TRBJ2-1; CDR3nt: TGTGCCAGCAGTTCAACCGGGACTCCCTACAATGAGCAGTTCTTC; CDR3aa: CASSSTGTPYNEQFF
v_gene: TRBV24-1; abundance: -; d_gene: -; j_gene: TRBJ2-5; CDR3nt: TGTGCCACCAGTGATCAACGATCGGGGTTGGAGACCCAGTACTTC; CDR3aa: CATSDQRSGLETQYF
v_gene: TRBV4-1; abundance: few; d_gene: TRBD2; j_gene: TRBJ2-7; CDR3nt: TGCGCCAGCAGCCTGGGACTAGCCTACGAGCAGTACTTC; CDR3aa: CASSLGLAYEQYF
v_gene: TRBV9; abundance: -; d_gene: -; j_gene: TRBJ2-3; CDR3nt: TGTGCCAGCAGCGTCCCGGGACGGAACGGGGGTGGCACAGATACGCAGTATTTT; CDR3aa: CASSVPGRNGGGTDTQYF
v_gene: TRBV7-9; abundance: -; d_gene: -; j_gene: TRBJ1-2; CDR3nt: TGTGCCAGCAGCTTAGGAGGAATAACGTTTGGCTACACCTTC; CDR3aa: CASSLGGITFGYTF
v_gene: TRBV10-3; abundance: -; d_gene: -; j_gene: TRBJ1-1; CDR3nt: TGTGCCATCAGAAGCGACGGACTTATGAACACTGAAGCTTTCTTT; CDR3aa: CAIRSDGLMNTEAFF
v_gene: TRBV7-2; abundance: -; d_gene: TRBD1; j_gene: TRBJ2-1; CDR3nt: TGTGCCAGCAGCTTAGTGGGACAGGGGCCCAATGAGCAGTTCTTC; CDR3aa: CASSLVGQGPNEQFF
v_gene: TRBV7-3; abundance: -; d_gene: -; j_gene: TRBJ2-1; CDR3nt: TGTGCCAGCAGCTTAACGTTAGGGGGATCCGGGGAGCAGTTCTTC; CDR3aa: CASSLTLGGSGEQFF
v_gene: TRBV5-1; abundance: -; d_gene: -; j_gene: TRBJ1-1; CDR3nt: TGCGCCAGCAGCTGGGGGGGCGAAGCTTTCTTT; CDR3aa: CASSWGGEAFF
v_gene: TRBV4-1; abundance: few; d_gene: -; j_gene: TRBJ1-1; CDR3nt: TGCGCCAGCAGCCAAGGGGCAGGGAACACTGAAGCTTTCTTT; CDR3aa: CASSQGAGNTEAFF
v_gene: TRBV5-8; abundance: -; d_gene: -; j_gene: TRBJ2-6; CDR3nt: TGTGCCAGCGTTAGCCGCTCTGGGGCCAACGTCCTGACTTTC; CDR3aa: CASVSRSGANVLTF
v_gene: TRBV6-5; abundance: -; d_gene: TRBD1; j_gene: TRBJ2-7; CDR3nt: TGTGCCCACTCCGGACAGGGGCGGTACGAGCAGTACTTC; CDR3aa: CAHSGQGRYEQYF
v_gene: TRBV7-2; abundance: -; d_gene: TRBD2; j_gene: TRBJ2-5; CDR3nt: TGTGCCAGCAGCTTTCTGGGCCCCGTAGCGGGGAACCAAGAGACCCAGTACTTC; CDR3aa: CASSFLGPVAGNQETQYF
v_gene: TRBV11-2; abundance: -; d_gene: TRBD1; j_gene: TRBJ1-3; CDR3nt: TGTGCCAGCAGCTTTACAGGGGTGACTGGAAACACCATATATTTT; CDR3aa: CASSFTGVTGNTIYF
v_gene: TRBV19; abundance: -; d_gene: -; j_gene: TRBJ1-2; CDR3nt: TGTGCCACCACGAATCTACCGGGCTATGGCTACACCTTC; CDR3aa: CATTNLPGYGYTF
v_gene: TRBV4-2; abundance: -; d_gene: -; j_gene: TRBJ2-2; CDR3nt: TGTGCCAGCAGCCAAGAAGGGGCGGGATTCTCGAACACCGGGGAGCTGTTTTTT; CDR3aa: CASSQEGAGFSNTGELFF
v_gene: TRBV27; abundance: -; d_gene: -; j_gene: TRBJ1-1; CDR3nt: TGTGCCAGCAGTCTCGGACAGAGAGCTTTCTTT; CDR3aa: CASSLGQRAFF
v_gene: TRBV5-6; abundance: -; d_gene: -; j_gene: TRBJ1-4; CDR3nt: TGTGCCAGCAGGTTGAGCGGGGACAATGAAAAACTGTTTTTT; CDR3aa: CASRLSGDNEKLFF
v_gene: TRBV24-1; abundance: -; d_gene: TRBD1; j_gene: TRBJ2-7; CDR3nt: TGTGCCACCAGTGAGCGGACAGGGAGCGAGCAGTACTTC; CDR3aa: CATSERTGSEQYF
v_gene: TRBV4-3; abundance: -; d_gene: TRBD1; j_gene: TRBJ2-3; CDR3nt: TGCGCCAGCAGCCAGGGACAGCTCACAGATACGCAGTATTTT; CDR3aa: CASSQGQLTDTQYF
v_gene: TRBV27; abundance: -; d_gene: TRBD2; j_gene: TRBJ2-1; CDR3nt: TGTGCCAGCAGTTTGACTAGCGGGGGGGCCATTTCGGATGAGCAGTTCTTC; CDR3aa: CASSLTSGGAISDEQFF
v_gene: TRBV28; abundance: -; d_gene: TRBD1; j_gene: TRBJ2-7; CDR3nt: TGTGCCAGCAGACCCCCGGGACCCGGGACAGGGGTCGGCGAGCAGTACTTC; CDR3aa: CASRPPGPGTGVGEQYF
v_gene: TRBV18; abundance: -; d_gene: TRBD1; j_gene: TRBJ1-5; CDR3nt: TGTGCCAGCTCACCGGGACAGGGGAATCAGCCCCAGCATTTT; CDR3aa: CASSPGQGNQPQHF
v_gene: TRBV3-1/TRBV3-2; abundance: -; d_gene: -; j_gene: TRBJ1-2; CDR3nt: TGTGCCAGCAGCCAAGCCGACAGAAACTATGGCTACACCTTC; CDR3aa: CASSQADRNYGYTF
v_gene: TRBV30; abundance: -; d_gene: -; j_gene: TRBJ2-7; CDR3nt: TGTGCCTGGAGGACCCGGGACACCCGTAGGGAGCAGTACTTC; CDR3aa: CAWRTRDTRREQYF
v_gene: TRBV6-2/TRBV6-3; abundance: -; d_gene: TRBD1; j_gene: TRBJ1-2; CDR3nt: TGTGCCAGCAGTTCTCCCAGGACAGGGGGCCGTTATGGCTACACCTTC; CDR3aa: CASSSPRTGGRYGYTF
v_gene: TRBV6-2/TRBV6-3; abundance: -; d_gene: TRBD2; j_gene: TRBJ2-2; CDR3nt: TGTGCCAGCAGTCTCGCGGGGGCGGGGGGGCCCCGACAGCTGTTTTTT; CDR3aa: CASSLAGAGGPRQLFF
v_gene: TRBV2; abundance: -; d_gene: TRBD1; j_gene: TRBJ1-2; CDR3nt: TGTGCCAGCAGTCCCGGGACAGCCTATGGCTACACCTTC; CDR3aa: CASSPGTAYGYTF
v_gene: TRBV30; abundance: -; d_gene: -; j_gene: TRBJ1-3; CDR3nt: TGTGCCTGGAGTGTACGCTGGGGAGCTGGAAACACCATATATTTT; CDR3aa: CAWSVRWGAGNTIYF
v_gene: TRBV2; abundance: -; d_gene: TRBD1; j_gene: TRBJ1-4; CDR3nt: TGTGCCAGCATCGAGGACAGGACAACTAATGAAAAACTGTTTTTT; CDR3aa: CASIEDRTTNEKLFF
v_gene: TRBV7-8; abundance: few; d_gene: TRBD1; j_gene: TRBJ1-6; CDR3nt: TGTGCCAGCAGCACTCAGGGGGACGGCCTCTCCTATAATTCACCCCTCCACTTT; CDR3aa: CASSTQGDGLSYNSPLHF
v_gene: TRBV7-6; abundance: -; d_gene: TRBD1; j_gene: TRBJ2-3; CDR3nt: TGTGCCAGCAGCTTAGGGGGACAGGGGGGCACAGATACGCAGTATTTT; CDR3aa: CASSLGGQGGTDTQYF
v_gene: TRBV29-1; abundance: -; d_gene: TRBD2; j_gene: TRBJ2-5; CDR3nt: TGCAGCGTTGACGAGCGGGGGCAGCAAGAGACCCAGTACTTC; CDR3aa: CSVDERGQQETQYF
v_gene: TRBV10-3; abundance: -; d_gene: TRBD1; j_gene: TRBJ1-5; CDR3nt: TGTGCCATCAGCCCCCAGGGGGCCGGGGGACAGCCCCAGCATTTT; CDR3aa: CAISPQGAGGQPQHF
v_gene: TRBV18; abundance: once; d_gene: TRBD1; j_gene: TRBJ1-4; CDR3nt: TGTGCCAGCTCACGGACAGGGAGTAATGAAAAACTGTTTTTT; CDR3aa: CASSRTGSNEKLFF
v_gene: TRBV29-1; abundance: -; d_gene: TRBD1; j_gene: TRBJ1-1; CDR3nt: TGCAGCGCCGACTCACAGGGGCTGGGCACTGAAGCTTTCTTT; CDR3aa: CSADSQGLGTEAFF
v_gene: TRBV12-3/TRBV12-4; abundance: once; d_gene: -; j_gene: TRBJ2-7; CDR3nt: TGTGCCAGCAGTCAGGGGTTCGGCGAGCAGTACTTC; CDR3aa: CASSQGFGEQYF
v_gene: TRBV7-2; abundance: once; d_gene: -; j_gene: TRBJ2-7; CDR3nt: TGTGCCAGCAGCTTAGCTGTGGCAGGCTACGAGCAGTACTTC; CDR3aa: CASSLAVAGYEQYF
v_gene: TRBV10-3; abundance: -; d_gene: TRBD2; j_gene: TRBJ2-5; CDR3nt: TGTGCCATTTCCCGACTAGCGGGGGCCTTAAGGGAGACCCAGTACTTC; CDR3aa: CAISRLAGALRETQYF